This T cell receptor (beta chain) came from a study of T cell responses to AZD1222 COVID-19 vaccine. With respect to this clone: As yet, its antigen is unknown.

The ends were cut back, 7 bases at V and 4 bases at J, with 13 bases in the middle. CDR1 is ENHRY and CDR2 is SYGVKD in the germline V gene. This CDR3 comprises 14 residues. Some clones are missing from TCRdb's copy, which holds only in-frame ones; the method was immunoSEQ multiplex PCR. Altogether 150,000 to 200,000 clones are present, about 90% being singletons, with the ten largest covering about 1.9%. General study points: After two AZD1222 doses, spike-specific TCR breadth and depth rose versus day 0. Donors were mostly white British, more females; clonal diversity possibly underestimated.

Specimen: peripheral blood, collected on day 0 of AZD1222 vaccination. This sequence originates from an adult in good health. The chain links TRBV10-3 to TRBJ1-4; D possibly corresponds to TRBD1 (5 bases). This chain's CDR3 is CAIKGQDRNEKLFF. The DNA for the CDR3 is TGTGCCATCAAGGGGCAGGATCGTAATGAAAAACTGTTTTTT.